This entry concerns a single TCR beta chain. This sample is drawn from a study of blood T cell repertoires in COVID-19. Background on the study: Acute-phase and convalescent COVID-19 samples originated in the United States, Italy and Spain.

Assay: immunoSEQ multiplex PCR; the TCRdb copy retains only in-frame clones and omits some. This sample has 45,000 to 55,000 clones, with approximately 87% found just once. Germline-derived CDR1 and CDR2 are SGHVS and FQNEAQ. V lost 0 bases and J 0 bases, leaving 14 bases between the germline ends. This CDR3 is built from 17 residues. The specimen was peripheral blood. The chain employs TRBV7-8 and TRBJ1-1; D is unclear. This TCR was sampled from a human donor in a cohort sampled during active COVID-19. The CDR3 protein is CASSLARLGLVNTEAFF. The CDR3 DNA is TGTGCCAGCAGCTTAGCGCGACTCGGATTAGTGAACACTGAAGCTTTCTTT.